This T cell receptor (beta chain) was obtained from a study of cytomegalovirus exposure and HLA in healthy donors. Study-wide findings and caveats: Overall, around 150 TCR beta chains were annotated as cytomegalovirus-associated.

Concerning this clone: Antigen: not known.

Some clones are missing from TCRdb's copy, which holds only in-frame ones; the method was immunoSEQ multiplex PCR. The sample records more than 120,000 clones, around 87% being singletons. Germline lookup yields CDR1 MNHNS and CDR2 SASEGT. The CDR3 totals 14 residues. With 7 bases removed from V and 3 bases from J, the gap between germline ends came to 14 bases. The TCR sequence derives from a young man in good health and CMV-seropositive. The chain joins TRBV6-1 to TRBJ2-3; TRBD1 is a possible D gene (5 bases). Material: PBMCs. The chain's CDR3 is CASTQGWSTDTQYF. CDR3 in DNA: TGTGCCAGCACGCAGGGATGGTCTACAGATACGCAGTATTTT.